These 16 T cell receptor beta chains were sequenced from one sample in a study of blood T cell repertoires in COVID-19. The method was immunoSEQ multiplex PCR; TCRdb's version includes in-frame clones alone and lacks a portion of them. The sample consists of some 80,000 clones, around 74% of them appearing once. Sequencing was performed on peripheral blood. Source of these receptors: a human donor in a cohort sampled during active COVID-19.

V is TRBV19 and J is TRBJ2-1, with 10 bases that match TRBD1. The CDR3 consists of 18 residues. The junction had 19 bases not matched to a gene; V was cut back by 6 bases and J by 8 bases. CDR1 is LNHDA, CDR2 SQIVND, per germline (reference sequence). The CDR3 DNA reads TGTGCCAGTAGCCGGGACAGGGGATCCAGGGGTAGGAGGGATGAGCAGTTCTTC. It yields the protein CASSRDRGSRGRRDEQFF.

CDR3 protein: CASSQRTGLGYGYTF. CDR3 DNA sequence: TGCGCCAGCAGCCAGAGGACAGGTCTGGGGTATGGCTACACCTTC. The chain carries TRBV4-1 and TRBJ1-2; TRBD1 aligns across 7 bases. V shed 3 bases and J 5 bases; nucleotides not matched to a gene: 9. The germline V gene encodes CDR1 MGHRA and CDR2 YSYEKL. This CDR3 has 15 amino acids.

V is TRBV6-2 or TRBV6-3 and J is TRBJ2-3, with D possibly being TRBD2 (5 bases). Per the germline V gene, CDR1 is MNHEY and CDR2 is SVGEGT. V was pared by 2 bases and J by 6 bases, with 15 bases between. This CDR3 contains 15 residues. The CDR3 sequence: CASSYPLASGDTQYF. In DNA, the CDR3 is TGTGCCAGCAGTTACCCGCTAGCCTCCGGGGATACGCAGTATTTT.

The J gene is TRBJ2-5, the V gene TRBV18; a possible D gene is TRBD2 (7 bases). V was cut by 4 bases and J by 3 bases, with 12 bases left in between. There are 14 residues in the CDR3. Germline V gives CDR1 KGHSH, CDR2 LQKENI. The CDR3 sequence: CASSRGGAEETQYF. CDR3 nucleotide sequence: TGTGCCAGCTCACGCGGGGGCGCGGAAGAGACCCAGTACTTC. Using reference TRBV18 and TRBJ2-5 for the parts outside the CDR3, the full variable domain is NAGVMQNPRHLVRRRGQEARLRCSPMKGHSHVYWYRQLPEEGLKFMVYLQKENIIDESGMPKERFSAEFPKEGPSILRIQQVVRGDSAAYFCASSRGGAEETQYFGPGTRLLVL.

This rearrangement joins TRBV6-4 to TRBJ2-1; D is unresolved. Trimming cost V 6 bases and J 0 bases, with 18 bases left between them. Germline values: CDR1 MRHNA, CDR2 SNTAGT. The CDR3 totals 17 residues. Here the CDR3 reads CASSRAPAATSYNEQFF. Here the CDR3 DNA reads TGTGCCAGCAGCCGCGCCCCGGCGGCGACCTCCTACAATGAGCAGTTCTTC.

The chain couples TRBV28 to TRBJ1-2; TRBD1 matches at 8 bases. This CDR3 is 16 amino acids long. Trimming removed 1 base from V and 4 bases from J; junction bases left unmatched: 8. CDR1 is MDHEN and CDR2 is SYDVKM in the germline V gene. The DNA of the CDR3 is TGTGCCAGCAGTTTATATCTGGACAGGGAAAGCTATGGCTACACCTTC. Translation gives CASSLYLDRESYGYTF.

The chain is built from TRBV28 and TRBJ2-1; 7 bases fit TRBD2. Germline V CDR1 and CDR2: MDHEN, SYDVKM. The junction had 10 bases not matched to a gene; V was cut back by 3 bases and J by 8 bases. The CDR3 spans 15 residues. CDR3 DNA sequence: TGTGCCAGCAGTTTCCCAGCGGGGTGGACGGATGAGCAGTTCTTC. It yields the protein CASSFPAGWTDEQFF.

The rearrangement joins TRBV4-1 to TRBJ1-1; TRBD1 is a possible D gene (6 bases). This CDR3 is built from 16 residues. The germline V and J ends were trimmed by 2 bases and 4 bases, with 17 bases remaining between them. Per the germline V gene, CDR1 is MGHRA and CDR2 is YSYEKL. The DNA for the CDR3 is TGCGCCAGCAGCCAACTAGGGGGGGAAATTGGCACTGAAGCTTTCTTT. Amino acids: CASSQLGGEIGTEAFF.

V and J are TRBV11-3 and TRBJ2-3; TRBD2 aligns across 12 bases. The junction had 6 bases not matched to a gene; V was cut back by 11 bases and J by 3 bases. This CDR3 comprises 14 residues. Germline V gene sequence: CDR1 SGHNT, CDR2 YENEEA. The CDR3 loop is CASSGGAWTDTQYF. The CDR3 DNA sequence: TGTGCCTCTAGCGGGGGGGCCTGGACAGATACGCAGTATTTT.

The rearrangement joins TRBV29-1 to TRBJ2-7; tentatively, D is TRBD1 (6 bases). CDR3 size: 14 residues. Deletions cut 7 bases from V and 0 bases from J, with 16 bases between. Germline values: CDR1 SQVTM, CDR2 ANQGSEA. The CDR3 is CSAKDRTDSYEQYF. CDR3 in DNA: TGCAGCGCAAAGGACCGGACAGACTCCTACGAGCAGTACTTC.

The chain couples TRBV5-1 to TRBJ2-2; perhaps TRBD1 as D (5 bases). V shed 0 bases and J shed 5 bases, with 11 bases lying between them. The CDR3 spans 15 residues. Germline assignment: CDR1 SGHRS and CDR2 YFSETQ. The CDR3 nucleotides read TGCGCCAGCAGCTTGGAAGGGGCGCAAACCGGGGAGCTGTTTTTT. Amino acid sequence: CASSLEGAQTGELFF.

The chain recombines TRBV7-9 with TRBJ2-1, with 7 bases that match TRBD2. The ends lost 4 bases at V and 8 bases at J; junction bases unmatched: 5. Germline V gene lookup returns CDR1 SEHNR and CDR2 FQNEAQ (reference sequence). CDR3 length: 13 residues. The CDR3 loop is CASSSGRIDEQFF. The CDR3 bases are TGTGCCAGCAGCTCCGGGAGGATAGATGAGCAGTTCTTC.

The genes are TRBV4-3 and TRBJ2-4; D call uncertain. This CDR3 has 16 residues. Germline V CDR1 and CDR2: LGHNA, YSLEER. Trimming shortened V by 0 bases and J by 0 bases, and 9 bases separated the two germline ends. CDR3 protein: CASSQDLSLAKNIQYF. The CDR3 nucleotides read TGCGCCAGCAGCCAAGATCTCAGTCTAGCCAAAAACATTCAGTACTTC.

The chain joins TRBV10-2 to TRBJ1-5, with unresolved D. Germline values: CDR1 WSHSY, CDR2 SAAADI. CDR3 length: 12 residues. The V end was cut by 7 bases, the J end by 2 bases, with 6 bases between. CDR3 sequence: CASTPGNQPQHF. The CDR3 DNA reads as TGCGCCAGCACCCCGGGCAATCAGCCCCAGCATTTT.

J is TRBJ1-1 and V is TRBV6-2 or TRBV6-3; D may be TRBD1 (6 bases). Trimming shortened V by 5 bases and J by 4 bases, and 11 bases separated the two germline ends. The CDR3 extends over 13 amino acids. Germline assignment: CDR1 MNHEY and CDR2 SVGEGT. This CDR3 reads CASSGDIPTEAFF. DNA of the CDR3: TGTGCCAGCAGTGGGGACATTCCCACTGAAGCTTTCTTT.

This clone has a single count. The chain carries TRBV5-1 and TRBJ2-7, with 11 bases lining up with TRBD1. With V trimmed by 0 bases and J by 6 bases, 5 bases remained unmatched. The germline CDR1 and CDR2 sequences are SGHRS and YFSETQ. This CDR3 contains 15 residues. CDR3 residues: CASSLDGQGAGEQYF. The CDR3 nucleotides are TGCGCCAGCAGCTTGGACGGACAGGGGGCTGGCGAGCAGTACTTC.